This is a list of T cell receptor beta chains from one sample in a study of T-cell reconstitution after alpha-beta-depleted transplantation in children. TCRdb recomputed calls from the PCR reads with MiXCR, one row per CDR3 protein. The sample yields 500,000 to 650,000 distinct CDR3 sequences, 13% seen once. The sequenced sample was PBMCs, mostly from graft donor cells, obtained 360 days after TCRalphabeta/CD19-depleted stem cell transplant. The receptors shown here come from a male patient under 18 who had a stem cell transplant for acute myeloid leukemia, so the T cells may come from the graft donor. Each CDR3 is given with its conserved first and last residue. Fields, in order: V gene, J gene, clone size, D gene, CDR3 protein, CDR3 DNA. D genes are given only for firm matches. Expanded clones are given a class, and other clones once, few, many or no size at all.

>TRBV24-1|TRBJ2-2|NA|NA
CATSDLWRGPESGGELFF
TGTGCCACCAGTGATTTGTGGCGGGGGCCCGAATCCGGCGGGGAGCTGTTTTTT
>TRBV12-3/TRBV12-4|TRBJ2-7|few|NA
CASSLDYHEQYF
TGTGCCAGCAGTTTAGACTACCACGAGCAGTACTTC
>TRBV20-1|TRBJ2-1|NA|NA
CSARAPWRFAPFNNEQFF
TGCAGTGCTAGAGCCCCCTGGAGGTTTGCCCCCTTTAACAATGAGCAGTTCTTC
>TRBV4-3|TRBJ2-5|NA|NA
CARPPIGTRETQYF
TGCGCCAGACCGCCTATAGGGACTCGGGAGACCCAGTACTTC
>TRBV15|TRBJ2-3|few|NA
CATSRDKAGGTDTQYF
TGTGCCACCAGCAGAGATAAGGCAGGGGGGACAGATACGCAGTATTTT
>TRBV3-1|TRBJ1-2|few|NA
CASSQAPDSRNYTF
TGTGCCAGCAGCCAAGCCCCGGACAGCCGGAACTATACCTTC
>TRBV14|TRBJ2-1|NA|NA
CASSLFLARITYNEQFF
TGTGCCAGCAGTTTATTTCTAGCACGGATCACCTACAATGAGCAGTTCTTC
>TRBV4-2|TRBJ2-7|few|TRBD1
CASSQDKTGTGGVYEQYF
TGTGCCAGCAGCCAAGATAAAACGGGGACAGGGGGCGTCTACGAGCAGTACTTC
>TRBV20-1|TRBJ2-7|many|TRBD2
CSAAGLAGEYEQYF
TGCAGTGCTGCCGGACTAGCGGGAGAATACGAGCAGTACTTC
>TRBV20-1|TRBJ2-4|few|NA
CSARGSRLAPLAKNIQYF
TGCAGTGCTAGAGGGTCTCGGCTGGCGCCACTAGCCAAAAACATTCAGTACTTC
>TRBV6-1|TRBJ1-2|few|TRBD1
CASSVFRGQDYGYTF
TGTGCCAGCAGTGTATTCAGGGGGCAGGACTATGGCTACACCTTC
>TRBV11-2|TRBJ2-7|few|TRBD1
CASSISRDRAFEQYF
TGTGCCAGCAGCATCTCCCGGGACAGGGCTTTCGAGCAGTACTTC
>TRBV4-2|TRBJ2-5|NA|NA
CASSQDAGETQYF
TGTGCCAGCAGCCAAGATGCGGGAGAGACCCAGTACTTC
>TRBV30|TRBJ2-1|few|NA
CAWSVGNKRGNEQFF
TGTGCCTGGAGTGTAGGGAATAAACGGGGAAATGAGCAGTTCTTC
>TRBV10-3|TRBJ2-7|many|TRBD2
CAISGEGSYEQYF
TGTGCCATCAGTGGGGAGGGATCCTACGAGCAGTACTTC
>TRBV14|TRBJ1-1|NA|TRBD1
CASSRKPGQGRTEAFF
TGTGCCAGCAGCCGAAAACCGGGACAGGGGCGCACTGAAGCTTTCTTT
>TRBV11-1|TRBJ2-7|NA|TRBD2
CASSSLAGGFYEQYF
TGTGCCAGCAGCTCCTTAGCGGGAGGTTTCTACGAGCAGTACTTC
>TRBV6-6|TRBJ2-1|many|NA
CASSFLLSDEQFF
TGTGCCAGCAGTTTCTTATTAAGTGATGAGCAGTTCTTC
>TRBV25-1|TRBJ1-1|few|NA
CASSPGFGRAEAFF
TGTGCCAGCAGCCCAGGGTTTGGTAGGGCTGAAGCTTTCTTT
>TRBV10-3|TRBJ2-7|few|TRBD1
CAISDLRGPIYEQYF
TGTGCCATCAGTGATCTGAGGGGGCCAATCTACGAGCAGTACTTC
>TRBV28|TRBJ2-4|many|TRBD1
CASSSSDRGLENIQYF
TGTGCCAGCAGTTCCTCAGACAGGGGGCTAGAAAACATTCAGTACTTC
>TRBV9|TRBJ2-1|few|TRBD2
CASSVEVAGVNEQFF
TGTGCCAGCAGCGTAGAGGTAGCGGGAGTCAATGAGCAGTTCTTC
>TRBV7-3|TRBJ2-1|NA|NA
CASSLTPLGGHEQFF
TGTGCCAGCAGCTTAACTCCTCTCGGCGGGCATGAGCAGTTCTTC
>TRBV7-9|TRBJ2-1|NA|TRBD2
CASSPGTRGPDEQFF
TGTGCCAGCAGCCCCGGGACTAGAGGACCCGATGAGCAGTTCTTC
>TRBV7-9|TRBJ2-1|NA|NA
CASSLVGPADLQFF
TGTGCCAGCAGCTTAGTCGGGCCCGCCGATTTGCAGTTCTTC
>TRBV25-1|TRBJ1-5|many|NA
CASSANDGVYSNQPQHF
TGTGCCAGCAGTGCAAATGACGGGGTATATAGCAATCAGCCCCAGCATTTT
>TRBV4-3|TRBJ2-1|few|NA
CASSKGGYYNEQFF
TGCGCCAGCAGTAAGGGGGGCTACTACAATGAGCAGTTCTTC
>TRBV18|TRBJ2-3|NA|NA
CASSPSRGPTDTQYF
TGTGCCAGCTCACCATCTCGGGGTCCGACAGATACGCAGTATTTT
>TRBV19|TRBJ2-7|NA|TRBD2
CASSIAPPGTSGLTYEQYF
TGTGCCAGTAGTATAGCCCCACCCGGGACTAGCGGGCTAACCTACGAGCAGTACTTC
>TRBV28|TRBJ1-2|few|TRBD1
CASIDRGTNYGYTF
TGTGCCAGCATAGACAGGGGGACTAACTATGGCTACACCTTC
>TRBV18|TRBJ2-1|NA|NA
CASCPATSYNEQFF
TGTGCCAGCTGCCCGGCTACCTCCTACAATGAGCAGTTCTTC
>TRBV7-2|TRBJ2-3|few|NA
CASSPRRAPDTQYF
TGTGCCAGCAGCCCTAGGAGGGCGCCCGATACGCAGTATTTT
>TRBV11-2|TRBJ2-1|NA|NA
CASQSVRGGLPGEQFF
TGTGCCAGCCAATCAGTTCGAGGGGGTCTCCCAGGTGAGCAGTTCTTC
>TRBV7-3|TRBJ2-1|many|NA
CASSLISGSDNNEQFF
TGTGCCAGCAGCTTAATCAGTGGGAGTGATAACAATGAGCAGTTCTTC
>TRBV5-1|TRBJ2-1|NA|NA
CASSLALVNEQFF
TGCGCCAGCAGCTTGGCCCTCGTAAATGAGCAGTTCTTC
>TRBV11-1|TRBJ2-7|NA|TRBD2
CASSFGGAGTSGTKSTYEQYF
TGTGCCAGCAGCTTCGGGGGAGCCGGGACTAGCGGGACCAAGTCAACCTACGAGCAGTACTTC
>TRBV4-2|TRBJ2-7|NA|TRBD2
CASSQEISGATYEQYF
TGTGCCAGCAGCCAGGAGATAAGCGGGGCCACCTACGAGCAGTACTTC
>TRBV7-3|TRBJ2-3|few|TRBD1
CASSSTGQNTDTQYF
TGTGCCAGCAGCTCGACGGGACAGAACACAGATACGCAGTATTTT
>TRBV11-2|TRBJ1-3|few|NA
CASSLIKRGRGQTQPNTIYF
TGTGCCAGCAGCTTGATAAAAAGGGGAAGAGGTCAAACCCAACCTAACACCATATATTTT
>TRBV20-1|TRBJ2-5|many|NA
CSAPIFPDGGTQYF
TGCAGTGCTCCCATCTTCCCGGACGGGGGGACCCAGTACTTC
>TRBV6-1|TRBJ2-2|NA|TRBD2
CASSRTSGRTGELFF
TGTGCCAGCAGTCGGACTAGCGGGAGGACCGGGGAGCTGTTTTTT
>TRBV7-9|TRBJ1-5|NA|NA
CASRPPSRGNQPQHF
TGTGCCAGCAGGCCCCCAAGCCGTGGCAATCAGCCCCAGCATTTT
>TRBV29-1|TRBJ2-3|many|NA
CSVANKLSTDTQYF
TGCAGCGTTGCCAATAAACTGAGCACAGATACGCAGTATTTT
>TRBV20-1|TRBJ2-3|few|TRBD1
CSASRGKGTDTQYF
TGCAGTGCTAGCAGGGGGAAAGGCACAGATACGCAGTATTTT
>TRBV7-3|TRBJ2-1|many|TRBD2
CASSLTPQAGGPRNEQFF
TGTGCCAGCAGCCTCACGCCGCAAGCGGGAGGGCCGAGGAATGAGCAGTTCTTC
>TRBV9|TRBJ2-1|many|NA
CASSAPNNEQFF
TGTGCCAGCAGCGCACCAAACAATGAGCAGTTCTTC
>TRBV20-1|TRBJ2-7|NA|NA
CSARVGVSYEQYF
TGCAGTGCTAGAGTCGGAGTTTCCTACGAGCAGTACTTC
>TRBV5-1|TRBJ1-5|NA|TRBD1
CASSLDWTGNQPQHF
TGCGCCAGCAGCTTGGATTGGACAGGGAATCAGCCCCAGCATTTT
>TRBV12-3/TRBV12-4|TRBJ2-2|NA|NA
CASSARADTGELFF
TGTGCCAGCAGTGCGCGGGCGGACACCGGGGAGCTGTTTTTT
>TRBV20-1|TRBJ2-3|NA|TRBD2
CSAYPIAGENPFKFTDTQYF
TGCAGTGCTTACCCCATAGCGGGAGAAAATCCCTTCAAATTCACAGATACGCAGTATTTT
>TRBV28|TRBJ2-1|NA|NA
CASSLNTGQFF
TGTGCCAGCAGTTTAAATACGGGCCAGTTCTTC
>TRBV4-3|TRBJ2-6|many|NA
CASSQVSSGANVLTF
TGCGCCAGCAGCCAAGTGTCATCTGGGGCCAACGTCCTGACTTTC
>TRBV7-3|TRBJ2-1|few|TRBD2
CASSSSSGRATHNEQFF
TGTGCCAGCAGCTCCTCTAGCGGGAGGGCCACCCACAATGAGCAGTTCTTC
>TRBV11-2|TRBJ2-1|few|NA
CASSPRVGSYNEQFF
TGTGCCAGCAGCCCTAGGGTAGGGTCGTACAATGAGCAGTTCTTC
>TRBV4-3|TRBJ2-4|NA|NA
CASSLEAQSALTNIQYF
TGCGCCAGCAGCCTAGAAGCCCAGAGTGCGCTGACAAACATTCAGTACTTC
>TRBV5-6|TRBJ2-7|NA|NA
CASSYWKGLLYEQYF
TGTGCCAGCAGCTATTGGAAGGGGCTCTTATACGAGCAGTACTTC
>TRBV7-4|TRBJ2-7|many|NA
CASSLDSEQYF
TGTGCCAGCAGCTTAGATTCCGAGCAGTACTTC
>TRBV25-1|TRBJ2-4|many|NA
CASSDGDIGKNIQYF
TGTGCCAGCAGTGATGGGGACATCGGGAAAAACATTCAGTACTTC
>TRBV9|TRBJ2-1|few|NA
CASSVGEGEGLNEQFF
TGTGCCAGCAGCGTAGGTGAGGGGGAGGGCCTTAATGAGCAGTTCTTC